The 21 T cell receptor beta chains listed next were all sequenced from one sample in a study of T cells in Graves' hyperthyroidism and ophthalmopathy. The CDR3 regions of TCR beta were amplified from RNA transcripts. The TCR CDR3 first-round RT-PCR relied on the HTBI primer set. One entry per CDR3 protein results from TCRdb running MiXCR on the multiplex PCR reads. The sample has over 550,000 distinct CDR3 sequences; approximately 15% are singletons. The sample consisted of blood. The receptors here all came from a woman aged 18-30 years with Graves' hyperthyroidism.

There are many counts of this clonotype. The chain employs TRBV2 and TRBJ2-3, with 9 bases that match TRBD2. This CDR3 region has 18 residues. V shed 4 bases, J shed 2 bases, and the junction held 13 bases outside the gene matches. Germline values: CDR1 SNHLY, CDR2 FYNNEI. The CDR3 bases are TGTGCCAGCAGTGTCGGTAGCGGGAGAAGAGGGCACACAGATACGCAGTATTTT. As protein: CASSVGSGRRGHTDTQYF.

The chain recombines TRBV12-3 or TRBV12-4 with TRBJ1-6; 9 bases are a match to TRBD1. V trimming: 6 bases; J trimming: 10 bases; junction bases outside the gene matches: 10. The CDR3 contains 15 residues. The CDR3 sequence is CASSPFTGGRSPLHF. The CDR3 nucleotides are TGTGCCAGCAGCCCCTTCACAGGGGGCCGGTCACCCCTCCACTTT.

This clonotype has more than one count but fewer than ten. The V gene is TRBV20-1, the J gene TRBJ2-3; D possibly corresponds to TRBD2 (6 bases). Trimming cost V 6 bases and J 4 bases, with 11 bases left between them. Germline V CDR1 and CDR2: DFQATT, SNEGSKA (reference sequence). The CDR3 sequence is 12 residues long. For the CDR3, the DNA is TGCAGTGCCCCGACTAGGGCAGATACGCAGTATTTT. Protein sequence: CSAPTRADTQYF.

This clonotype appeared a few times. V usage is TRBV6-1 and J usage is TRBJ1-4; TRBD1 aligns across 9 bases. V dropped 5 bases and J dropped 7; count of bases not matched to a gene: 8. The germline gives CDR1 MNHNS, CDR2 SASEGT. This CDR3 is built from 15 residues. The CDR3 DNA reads TGTGCCAGCAGTTCAACAGGGGGCGCCGGTGAAAAACTGTTTTTT. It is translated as CASSSTGGAGEKLFF.

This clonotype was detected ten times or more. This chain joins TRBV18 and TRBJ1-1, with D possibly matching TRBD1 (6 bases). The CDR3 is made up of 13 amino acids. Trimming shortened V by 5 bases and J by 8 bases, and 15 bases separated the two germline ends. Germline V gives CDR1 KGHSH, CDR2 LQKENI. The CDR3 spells CASSKNRDPEAFF. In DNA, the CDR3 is TGTGCCAGCTCAAAGAACAGGGACCCGGAAGCTTTCTTT. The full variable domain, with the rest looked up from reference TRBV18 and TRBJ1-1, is NAGVMQNPRHLVRRRGQEARLRCSPMKGHSHVYWYRQLPEEGLKFMVYLQKENIIDESGMPKERFSAEFPKEGPSILRIQQVVRGDSAAYFCASSKNRDPEAFFGQGTRLTVV.

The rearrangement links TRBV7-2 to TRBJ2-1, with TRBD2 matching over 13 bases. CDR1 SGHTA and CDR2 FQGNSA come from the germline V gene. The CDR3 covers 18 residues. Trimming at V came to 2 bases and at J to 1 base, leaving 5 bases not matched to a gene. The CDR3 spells CASSLTSGGAGSYNEQFF. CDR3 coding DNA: TGTGCCAGCAGCTTAACTAGCGGGGGGGCCGGGTCCTACAATGAGCAGTTCTTC.

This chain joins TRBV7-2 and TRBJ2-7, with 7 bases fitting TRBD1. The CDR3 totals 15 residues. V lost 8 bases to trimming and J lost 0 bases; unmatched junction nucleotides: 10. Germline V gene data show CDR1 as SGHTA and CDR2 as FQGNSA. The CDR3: CASGRTWDSSYEQYF. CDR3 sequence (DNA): TGTGCCAGCGGAAGGACGTGGGACAGCTCCTACGAGCAGTACTTC.

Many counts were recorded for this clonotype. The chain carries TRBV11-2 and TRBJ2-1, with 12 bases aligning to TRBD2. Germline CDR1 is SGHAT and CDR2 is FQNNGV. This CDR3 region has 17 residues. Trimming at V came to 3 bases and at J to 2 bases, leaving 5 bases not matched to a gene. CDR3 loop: CASSLTLAGGPYNEQFF. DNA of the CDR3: TGTGCCAGCAGCTTGACTCTAGCGGGAGGGCCCTACAATGAGCAGTTCTTC.

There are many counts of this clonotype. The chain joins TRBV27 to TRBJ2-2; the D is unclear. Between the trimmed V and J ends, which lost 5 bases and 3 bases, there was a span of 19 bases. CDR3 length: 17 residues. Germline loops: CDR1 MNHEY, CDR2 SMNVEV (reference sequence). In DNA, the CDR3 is TGTGCCAGCAGTACGACCTGGAGCGACCCGTACACCGGGGAGCTGTTTTTT. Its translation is CASSTTWSDPYTGELFF.

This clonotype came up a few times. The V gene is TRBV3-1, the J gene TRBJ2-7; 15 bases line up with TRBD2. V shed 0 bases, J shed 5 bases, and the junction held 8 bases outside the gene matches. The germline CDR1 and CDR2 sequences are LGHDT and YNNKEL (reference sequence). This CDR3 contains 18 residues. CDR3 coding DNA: TGTGCCAGCAGCCAAGAACCGGGACTAGCGGGGGGCGGCAACGAGCAGTACTTC. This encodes CASSQEPGLAGGGNEQYF.

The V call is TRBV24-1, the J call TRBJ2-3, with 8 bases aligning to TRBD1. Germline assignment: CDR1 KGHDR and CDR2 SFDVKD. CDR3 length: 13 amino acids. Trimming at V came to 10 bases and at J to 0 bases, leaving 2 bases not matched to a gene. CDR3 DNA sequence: TGTGCCACACGGACAGGGAGCACAGATACGCAGTATTTT. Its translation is CATRTGSTDTQYF.

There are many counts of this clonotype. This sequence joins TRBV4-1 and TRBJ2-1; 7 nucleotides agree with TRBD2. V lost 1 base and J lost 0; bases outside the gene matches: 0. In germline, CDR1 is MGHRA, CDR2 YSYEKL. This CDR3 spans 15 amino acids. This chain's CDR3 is CASSQASGSYNEQFF. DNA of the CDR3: TGCGCCAGCAGCCAAGCTAGCGGCTCCTACAATGAGCAGTTCTTC.

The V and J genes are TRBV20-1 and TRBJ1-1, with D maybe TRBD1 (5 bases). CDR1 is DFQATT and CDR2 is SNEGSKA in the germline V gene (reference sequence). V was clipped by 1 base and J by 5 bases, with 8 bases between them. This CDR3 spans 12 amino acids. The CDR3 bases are TGCAGTGCTAGAGGGGGGGAGACTGAAGCTTTCTTT. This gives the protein CSARGGETEAFF.

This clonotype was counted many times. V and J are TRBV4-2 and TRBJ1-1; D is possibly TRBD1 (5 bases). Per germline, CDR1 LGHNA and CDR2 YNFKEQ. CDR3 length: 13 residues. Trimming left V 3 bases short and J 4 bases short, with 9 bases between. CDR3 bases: TGTGCCAGCAGCCAGCCGGGACCCACTGAAGCTTTCTTT. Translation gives CASSQPGPTEAFF.

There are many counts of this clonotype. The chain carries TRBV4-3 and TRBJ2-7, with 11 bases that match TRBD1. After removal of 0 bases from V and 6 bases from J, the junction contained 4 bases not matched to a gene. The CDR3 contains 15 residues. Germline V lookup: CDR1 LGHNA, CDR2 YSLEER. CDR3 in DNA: TGCGCCAGCAGCCAAGAGATGGGACAGGGGGTCGAGCAGTACTTC. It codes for CASSQEMGQGVEQYF.

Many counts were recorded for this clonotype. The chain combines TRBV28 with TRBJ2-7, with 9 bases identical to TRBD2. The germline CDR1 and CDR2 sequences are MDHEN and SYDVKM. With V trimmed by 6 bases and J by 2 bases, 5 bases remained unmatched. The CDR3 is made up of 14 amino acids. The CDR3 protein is CASRGTSLPYEQYF. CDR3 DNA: TGTGCCAGCAGGGGGACTAGCCTACCCTACGAGCAGTACTTC.

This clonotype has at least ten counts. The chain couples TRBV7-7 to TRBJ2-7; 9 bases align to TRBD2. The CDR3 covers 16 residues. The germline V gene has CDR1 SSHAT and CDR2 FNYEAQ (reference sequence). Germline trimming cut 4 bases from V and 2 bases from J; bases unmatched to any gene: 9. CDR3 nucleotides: TGTGCCAGCAGCTGCGGACTAGCGAGATTCACCTACGAGCAGTACTTC. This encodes CASSCGLARFTYEQYF.

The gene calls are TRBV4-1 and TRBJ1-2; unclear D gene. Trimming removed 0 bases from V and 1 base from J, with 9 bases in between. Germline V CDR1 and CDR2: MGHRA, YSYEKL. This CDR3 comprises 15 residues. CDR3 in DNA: TGCGCCAGCAGCCAAGAGAAGAAGGGTAACTATGGCTACACCTTC. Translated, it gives CASSQEKKGNYGYTF.

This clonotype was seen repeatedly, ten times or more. CDR3 amino acids: CASSYSRRGGNEQFF. CDR3 sequence (DNA): TGTGCCAGCAGTTACTCGCGGCGGGGGGGCAACGAGCAGTTCTTC. The chain employs TRBV6-5 and TRBJ2-1; 9 positions agree with TRBD2. CDR1 is MNHEY and CDR2 is SVGAGI in the germline V gene. V shed 0 bases and J 10 bases; nucleotides not matched to a gene: 7. The CDR3 covers 15 residues.

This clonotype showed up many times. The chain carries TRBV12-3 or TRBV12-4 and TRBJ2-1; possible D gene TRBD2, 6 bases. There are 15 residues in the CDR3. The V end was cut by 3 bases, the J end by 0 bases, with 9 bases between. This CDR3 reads CASSLGLSSYNEQFF. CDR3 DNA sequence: TGTGCCAGCAGTTTGGGACTTAGCTCCTACAATGAGCAGTTCTTC.

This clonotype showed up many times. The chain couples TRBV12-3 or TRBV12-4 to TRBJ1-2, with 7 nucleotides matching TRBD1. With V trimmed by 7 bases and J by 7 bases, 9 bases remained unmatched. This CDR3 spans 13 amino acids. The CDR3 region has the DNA TGTGCCAGCACCCCAACAGGGGTTTCTGGCTACACCTTC. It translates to CASTPTGVSGYTF.